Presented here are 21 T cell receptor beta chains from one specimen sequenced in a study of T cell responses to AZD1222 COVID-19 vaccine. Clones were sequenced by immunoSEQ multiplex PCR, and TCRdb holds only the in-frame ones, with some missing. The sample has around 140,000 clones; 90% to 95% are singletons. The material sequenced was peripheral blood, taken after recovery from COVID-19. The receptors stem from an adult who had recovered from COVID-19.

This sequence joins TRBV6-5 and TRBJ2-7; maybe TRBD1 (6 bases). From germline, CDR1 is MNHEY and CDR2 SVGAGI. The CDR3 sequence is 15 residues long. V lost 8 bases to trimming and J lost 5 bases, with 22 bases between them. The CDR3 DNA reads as TGTGCCAGCGGTTCAACCGGGACACCGACCAACGAGCAGTACTTC. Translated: CASGSTGTPTNEQYF.

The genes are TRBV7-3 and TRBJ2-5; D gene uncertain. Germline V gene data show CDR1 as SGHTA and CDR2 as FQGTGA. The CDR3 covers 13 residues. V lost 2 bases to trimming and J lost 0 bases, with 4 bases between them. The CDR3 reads CASSLVDQETQYF. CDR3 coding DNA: TGTGCCAGCAGCTTAGTAGACCAAGAGACCCAGTACTTC.

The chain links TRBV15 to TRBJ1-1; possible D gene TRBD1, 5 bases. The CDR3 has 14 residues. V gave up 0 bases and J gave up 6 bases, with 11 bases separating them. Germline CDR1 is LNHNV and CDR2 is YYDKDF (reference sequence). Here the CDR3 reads CATSRDQGRAEAFF. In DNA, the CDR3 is TGTGCCACCAGCAGAGATCAGGGCCGCGCTGAAGCTTTCTTT. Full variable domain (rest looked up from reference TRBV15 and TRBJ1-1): DAMVIQNPRYQVTQFGKPVTLSCSQTLNHNVMYWYQQKSSQAPKLLFHYYDKDFNNEADTPDNFQSRRPNTSFCFLDIRSPGLGDTAMYLCATSRDQGRAEAFFGQGTRLTVV.

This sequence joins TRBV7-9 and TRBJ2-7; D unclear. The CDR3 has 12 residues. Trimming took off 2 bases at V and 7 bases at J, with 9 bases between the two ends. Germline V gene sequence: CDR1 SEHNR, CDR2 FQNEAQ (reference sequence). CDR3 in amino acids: CASSLSGWEQYF. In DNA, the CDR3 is TGTGCCAGCAGCTTAAGTGGCTGGGAGCAGTACTTC.

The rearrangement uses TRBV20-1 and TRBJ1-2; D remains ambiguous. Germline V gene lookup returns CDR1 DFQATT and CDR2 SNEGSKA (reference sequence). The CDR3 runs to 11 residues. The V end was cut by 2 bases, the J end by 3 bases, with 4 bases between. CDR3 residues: CSARQDYGYTF. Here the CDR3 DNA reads TGCAGTGCTAGACAGGACTATGGCTACACCTTC.

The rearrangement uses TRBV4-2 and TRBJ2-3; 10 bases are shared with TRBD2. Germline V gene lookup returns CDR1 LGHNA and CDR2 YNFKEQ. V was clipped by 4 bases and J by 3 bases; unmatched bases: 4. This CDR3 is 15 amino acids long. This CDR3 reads CASSRLTSGTDTQYF. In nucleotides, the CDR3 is TGTGCCAGCAGCCGCCTGACTAGCGGGACAGATACGCAGTATTTT.

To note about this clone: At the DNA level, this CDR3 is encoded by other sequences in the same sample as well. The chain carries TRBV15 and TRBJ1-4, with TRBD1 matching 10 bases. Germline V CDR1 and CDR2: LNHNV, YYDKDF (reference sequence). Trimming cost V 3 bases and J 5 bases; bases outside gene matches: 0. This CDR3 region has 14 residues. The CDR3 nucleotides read TGTGCCACCAGCAGGGACAGGGGGAATGAAAAACTGTTTTTT. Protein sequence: CATSRDRGNEKLFF. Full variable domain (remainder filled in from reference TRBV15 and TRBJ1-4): DAMVIQNPRYQVTQFGKPVTLSCSQTLNHNVMYWYQQKSSQAPKLLFHYYDKDFNNEADTPDNFQSRRPNTSFCFLDIRSPGLGDTAMYLCATSRDRGNEKLFFGSGTQLSVL.

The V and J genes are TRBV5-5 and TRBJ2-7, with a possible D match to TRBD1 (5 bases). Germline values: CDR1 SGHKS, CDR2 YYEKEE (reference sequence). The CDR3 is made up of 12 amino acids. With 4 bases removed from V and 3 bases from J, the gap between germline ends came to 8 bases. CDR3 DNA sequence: TGTGCCAGCAGCCCTCAGGGCTACGAGCAGTACTTC. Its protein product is CASSPQGYEQYF.

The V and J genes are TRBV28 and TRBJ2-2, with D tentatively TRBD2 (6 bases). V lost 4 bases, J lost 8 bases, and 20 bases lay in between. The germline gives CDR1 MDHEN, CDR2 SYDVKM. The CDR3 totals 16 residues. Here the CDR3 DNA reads TGTGCCAGCAGTTCGTTCGGCGGGATCAGTCGAGGGGAGCTGTTTTTT. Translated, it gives CASSSFGGISRGELFF.

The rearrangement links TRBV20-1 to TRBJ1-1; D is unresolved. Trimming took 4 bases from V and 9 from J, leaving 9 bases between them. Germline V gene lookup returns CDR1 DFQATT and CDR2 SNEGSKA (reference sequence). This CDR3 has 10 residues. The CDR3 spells CSAIGGQAFF. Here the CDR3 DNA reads TGCAGTGCTATAGGAGGACAAGCTTTCTTT.

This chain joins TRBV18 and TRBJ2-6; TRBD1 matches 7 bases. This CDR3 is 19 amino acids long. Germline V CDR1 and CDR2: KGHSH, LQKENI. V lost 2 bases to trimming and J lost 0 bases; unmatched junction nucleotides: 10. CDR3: CASSPEAAGGPSGANVLTF. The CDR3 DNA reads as TGTGCCAGCTCACCAGAGGCGGCAGGGGGACCCTCTGGGGCCAACGTCCTGACTTTC.

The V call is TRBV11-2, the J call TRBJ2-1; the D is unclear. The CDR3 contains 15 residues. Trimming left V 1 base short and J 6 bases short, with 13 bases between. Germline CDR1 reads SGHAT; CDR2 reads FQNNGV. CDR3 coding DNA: TGTGCCAGCAGCTTAGCGCCCAATCGTCTCAATGAGCAGTTCTTC. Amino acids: CASSLAPNRLNEQFF.

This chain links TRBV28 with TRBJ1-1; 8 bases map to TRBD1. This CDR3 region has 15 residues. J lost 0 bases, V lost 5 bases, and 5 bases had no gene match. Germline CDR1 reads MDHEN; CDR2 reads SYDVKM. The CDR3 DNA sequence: TGTGCCAGCAGTATGCGGACAGGGCTGAACACTGAAGCTTTCTTT. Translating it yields CASSMRTGLNTEAFF.

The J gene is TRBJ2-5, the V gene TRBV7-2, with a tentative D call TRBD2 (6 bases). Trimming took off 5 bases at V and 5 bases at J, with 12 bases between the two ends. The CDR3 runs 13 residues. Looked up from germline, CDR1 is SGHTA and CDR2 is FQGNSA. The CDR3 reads CASSRDLGETQYF. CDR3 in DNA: TGTGCCAGCAGCCGGGACTTGGGCGAGACCCAGTACTTC.

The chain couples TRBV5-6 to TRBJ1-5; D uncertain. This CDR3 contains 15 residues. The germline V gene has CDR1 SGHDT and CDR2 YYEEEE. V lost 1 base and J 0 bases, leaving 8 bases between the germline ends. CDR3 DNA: TGTGCCAGCAGCTTGCTCCGGTATAGCAATCAGCCCCAGCATTTT. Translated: CASSLLRYSNQPQHF.

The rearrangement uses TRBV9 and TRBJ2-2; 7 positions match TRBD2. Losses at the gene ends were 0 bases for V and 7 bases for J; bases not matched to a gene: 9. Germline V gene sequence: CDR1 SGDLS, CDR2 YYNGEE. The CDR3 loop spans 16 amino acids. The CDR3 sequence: CASSVEVGGPIGELFF. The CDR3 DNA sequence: TGTGCCAGCAGCGTAGAGGTGGGAGGGCCTATCGGGGAGCTGTTTTTT.

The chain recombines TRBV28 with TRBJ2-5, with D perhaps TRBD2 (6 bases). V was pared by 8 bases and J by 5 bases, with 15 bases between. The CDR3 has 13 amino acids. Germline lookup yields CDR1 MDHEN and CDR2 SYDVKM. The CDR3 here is CASLPRGRETQYF. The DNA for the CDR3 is TGTGCCAGCTTACCCCGGGGGAGGGAGACCCAGTACTTC.

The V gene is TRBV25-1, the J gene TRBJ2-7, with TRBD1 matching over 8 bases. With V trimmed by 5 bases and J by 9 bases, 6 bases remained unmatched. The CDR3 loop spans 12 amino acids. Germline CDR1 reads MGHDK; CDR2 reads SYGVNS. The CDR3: CASSIGTGGQYF. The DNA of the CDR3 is TGTGCCAGCAGTATAGGAACAGGGGGGCAGTACTTC.

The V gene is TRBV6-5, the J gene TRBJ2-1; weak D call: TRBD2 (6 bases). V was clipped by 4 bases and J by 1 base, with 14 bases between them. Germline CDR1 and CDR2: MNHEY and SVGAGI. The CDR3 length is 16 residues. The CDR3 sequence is CASSSSTSLSYNEQFF. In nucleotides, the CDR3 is TGTGCCAGCAGTTCATCTACTAGCCTGTCCTACAATGAGCAGTTCTTC.

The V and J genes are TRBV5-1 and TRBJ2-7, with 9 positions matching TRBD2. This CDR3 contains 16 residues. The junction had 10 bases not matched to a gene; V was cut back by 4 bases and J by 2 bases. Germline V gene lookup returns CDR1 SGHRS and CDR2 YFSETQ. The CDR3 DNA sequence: TGCGCCAGCAGCCGGGCGGCTAGCGGGATTCCCTACGAGCAGTACTTC. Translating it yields CASSRAASGIPYEQYF.

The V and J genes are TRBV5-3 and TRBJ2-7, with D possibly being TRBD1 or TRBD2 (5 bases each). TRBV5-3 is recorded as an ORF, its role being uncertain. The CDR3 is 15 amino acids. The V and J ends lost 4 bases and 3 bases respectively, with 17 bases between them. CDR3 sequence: CARSLGRSFNYEQYF. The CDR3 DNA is TGTGCCAGAAGCCTGGGACGGAGTTTTAACTACGAGCAGTACTTC.